The 25 T cell receptor beta chains below were found in one sample sequenced in a study of response to subunit inactivated influenza vaccine. TCRdb processed the RT-PCR reads anew with MiXCR; each CDR3 protein has one entry. Of over 750,000 distinct CDR3 sequences listed, 21% are singletons. The material sequenced was PBMCs from blood, taken around 5 days after vaccination. The source is a man aged 50 or older who received an inactivated influenza vaccine.

The V and J genes are TRBV19 and TRBJ2-5; 9 bases agree with TRBD1. Germline V gives CDR1 LNHDA, CDR2 SQIVND (reference sequence). The CDR3 contains 14 residues. With V trimmed by 6 bases and J by 6 bases, 8 bases remained unmatched. The CDR3 bases are TGTGCCAGTAGGGACAGGGGTAAGGCGAAGACCCAGTACTTC. It specifies CASRDRGKAKTQYF.

The V and J genes are TRBV5-1 and TRBJ1-4, with TRBD1 as a possible D gene (6 bases). The CDR3 is 14 amino acids. Between the trimmed V and J ends, which lost 3 bases and 7 bases, there was a span of 13 bases. Germline values: CDR1 SGHRS, CDR2 YFSETQ. The CDR3 is CASSSSRGSEKLFF. The CDR3, as DNA: TGCGCCAGCAGCTCTAGCAGGGGTAGTGAAAAACTGTTTTTT. The variable domain in full, completed from reference TRBV5-1 and TRBJ1-4, reads KAGVTQTPRYLIKTRGQQVTLSCSPISGHRSVSWYQQTPGQGLQFLFEYFSETQRNKGNFPGRFSGRQFSNSRSEMNVSTLELGDSALYLCASSSSRGSEKLFFGSGTQLSVL.

The J gene is TRBJ2-7, the V gene TRBV6-1; the match to TRBD2 covers 11 bases. The V gene's germline CDR1 is MNHNS and CDR2 SASEGT. Losses at the gene ends were 6 bases for V and 5 bases for J; bases not matched to a gene: 6. CDR3 length: 14 amino acids. CDR3 protein: CASRRGLAGDEQYF. As DNA, the CDR3 is TGTGCCAGCAGGAGAGGACTAGCGGGCGACGAGCAGTACTTC.

The chain combines TRBV29-1 with TRBJ1-2; D is undetermined. The germline V and J ends were trimmed by 5 bases and 8 bases, with 15 bases remaining between them. The CDR3 is 12 amino acids. Per the germline V gene, CDR1 is SQVTM and CDR2 is ANQGSEA. CDR3 DNA: TGCAGCGTTCTCTCTGCCCTAGGGGGCTACACCTTC. Protein: CSVLSALGGYTF.

The table lists this clonotype with a few counts. CDR3 DNA: TGCAGTGCCACGGACAGGGCCGAGTTCTATATTAAAGCTTTCTTT. Translating gives CSATDRAEFYIKAFF. The J gene is TRBJ1-1, the V gene TRBV20-1; 8 bases line up with TRBD1. The CDR3 covers 15 residues. Germline V CDR1 and CDR2: DFQATT, SNEGSKA (reference sequence). V shed 6 bases, J shed 9 bases, and the junction held 18 bases outside the gene matches.

The V gene is TRBV2, the J gene TRBJ2-4; perhaps TRBD2 as D (5 bases). Germline-derived CDR1 and CDR2 are SNHLY and FYNNEI. V lost 4 bases and J 0 bases, leaving 16 bases between the germline ends. The CDR3 sequence is 17 residues long. The CDR3: CASSVGKSHLAKNIQYF. Here the CDR3 DNA reads TGTGCCAGCAGTGTCGGGAAATCCCATTTAGCCAAAAACATTCAGTACTTC. The full variable domain, rest sourced from reference TRBV2 and TRBJ2-4, is EPEVTQTPSHQVTQMGQEVILRCVPISNHLYFYWYRQILGQKVEFLVSFYNNEISEKSEIFDDQFSVERPDGSNFTLKIRSTKLEDSAMYFCASSVGKSHLAKNIQYFGAGTRLSVL.

The DNA of the CDR3 is TGTGCCATCATGAACTTCCGGGGGTCAGGTACGCAGTATTTT. Protein sequence: CAIMNFRGSGTQYF. The J gene is TRBJ2-3, the V gene TRBV6-2 or TRBV6-3, with D possibly TRBD2 on 6 matching bases. The CDR3 has 14 amino acids. V was cut by 10 bases and J by 8 bases, with 22 bases left in between. CDR1 and CDR2 from the germline V gene are MNHEY and SVGEGT.

This clonotype has just one count. This sequence joins TRBV20-1 and TRBJ1-6, with 10 bases that match TRBD1. The V and J ends lost 2 bases and 9 bases, in that order; junction bases with no gene match: 4. Germline V lookup: CDR1 DFQATT, CDR2 SNEGSKA (reference sequence). The CDR3 consists of 14 residues. CDR3: CSARRDRGGSPLHF. Written as DNA, the CDR3 is TGCAGTGCTAGAAGGGACAGGGGTGGTTCACCCCTCCACTTT.

This clonotype was counted only a few times. The V call is TRBV7-2, the J call TRBJ2-5, with D unresolved. V was trimmed by 2 bases and J by 1 base, leaving 8 bases between them. Germline V gene data show CDR1 as SGHTA and CDR2 as FQGNSA. The CDR3 extends over 14 amino acids. This CDR3 reads CASSLHYSQETQYF. The CDR3 region has the DNA TGTGCCAGCAGCTTACACTACAGCCAAGAGACCCAGTACTTC.

This chain links TRBV10-3 with TRBJ2-1, with 14 nucleotides matching TRBD2. CDR3 length: 16 amino acids. V trimming: 0 bases; J trimming: 7 bases; junction bases outside the gene matches: 2. CDR1 is ENHRY, CDR2 SYGVKD, per germline. CDR3: CAISESTSGRVNEQFF. The CDR3 nucleotides are TGTGCCATCAGTGAGTCGACTAGCGGGAGGGTTAATGAGCAGTTCTTC.

The V and J genes are TRBV20-1 and TRBJ2-7, with TRBD1 as a possible D gene (5 bases). Trimming cost V 3 bases and J 2 bases, with 20 bases left between them. This CDR3 spans 16 amino acids. Germline values: CDR1 DFQATT, CDR2 SNEGSKA (reference sequence). The DNA of the CDR3 is TGCAGTGCTAGGTGGCAGGGCGAATATAAGGCCTACGAGCAGTACTTC. Translated: CSARWQGEYKAYEQYF.

V gene TRBV5-1 combines with J gene TRBJ2-7; TRBD2 might be the D (6 bases). V lost 5 bases and J 2 bases, leaving 14 bases between the germline ends. Germline V gives CDR1 SGHRS, CDR2 YFSETQ. This CDR3 is 14 amino acids long. CDR3 sequence: CASRGGPGAYEQYF. The DNA of the CDR3 is TGCGCCAGCAGGGGGGGACCAGGAGCCTACGAGCAGTACTTC. The whole variable domain, remainder taken from reference TRBV5-1 and TRBJ2-7, is KAGVTQTPRYLIKTRGQQVTLSCSPISGHRSVSWYQQTPGQGLQFLFEYFSETQRNKGNFPGRFSGRQFSNSRSEMNVSTLELGDSALYLCASRGGPGAYEQYFGPGTRLTVT.

This clonotype was detected once. The chain carries TRBV3-1 and TRBJ2-7; D remains ambiguous. The germline V gene encodes CDR1 LGHDT and CDR2 YNNKEL (reference sequence). The CDR3 sequence is 15 residues long. V lost 5 bases and J 1 base, leaving 15 bases between the germline ends. The chain's CDR3 is CASSFESRASYEQYF. The CDR3 DNA is TGTGCCAGCAGCTTCGAGAGTCGAGCGTCCTACGAGCAGTACTTC.

The V call is TRBV27, the J call TRBJ1-6; D remains ambiguous. The ends were cut back, 0 bases at V and 6 bases at J, with 9 bases in the middle. The CDR3 is 15 residues long. Germline-derived CDR1 and CDR2 are MNHEY and SMNVEV (reference sequence). As DNA, the CDR3 is TGTGCCAGCAGTTTATCGACCGGTATTAATTCACCCCTCCACTTT. Protein: CASSLSTGINSPLHF.

CDR3: CASSQVYDSSYEQYF. The CDR3 nucleotides are TGCGCCAGCAGCCAAGTCTACGACAGTAGCTACGAGCAGTACTTC. The chain employs TRBV4-3 and TRBJ2-7; D is perhaps TRBD1 (5 bases). The CDR3 totals 15 residues. Germline V gene data show CDR1 as LGHNA and CDR2 as YSLEER. V lost 1 base, J lost 3 bases, and 13 bases lay in between.

This rearrangement joins TRBV7-3 to TRBJ2-1, with D possibly TRBD1 on 7 matching bases. In germline, CDR1 is SGHTA, CDR2 FQGTGA. Trimming took off 1 base at V and 4 bases at J, with 17 bases between the two ends. The CDR3 covers 17 residues. The CDR3: CASSLKGAGSYYNEQFF. DNA of the CDR3: TGTGCCAGCAGCTTAAAGGGGGCGGGAAGCTATTACAATGAGCAGTTCTTC.

As for this clonotype: Germline is not matched at one junction end, which may reflect a read error. V gene TRBV20-1 combines with J gene TRBJ2-5; no reliable D call. CDR3 length equals 13 residues. Germline CDR1 is DFQATT and CDR2 is SNEGSKA (reference sequence). The chain's CDR3 is CNASNRIQETQYF. CDR3 nucleotides: TGCAATGCTAGTAACAGAATCCAAGAGACCCAGTACTTC.

This clonotype was seen a few times. The gene calls are TRBV5-6 and TRBJ1-5; TRBD1 is a possible D gene (5 bases). Looked up from germline, CDR1 is SGHDT and CDR2 is YYEEEE. The CDR3 runs to 14 residues. Trimming cost V 1 base and J 3 bases, with 8 bases left between them. DNA of the CDR3: TGTGCCAGCAGCTTGCCAGGGTTCAATCAGCCCCAGCATTTT. It codes for CASSLPGFNQPQHF.

This clonotype was seen only a few times. V is TRBV20-1 and J is TRBJ2-1; 13 bases map to TRBD2. Germline V gives CDR1 DFQATT, CDR2 SNEGSKA (reference sequence). The CDR3 sequence is 16 residues long. After removal of 4 bases from V and 2 bases from J, the junction contained 5 bases not matched to a gene. CDR3 DNA: TGCAGTGCTACCCCCGGGACTAGCGGGGCCTACAATGAGCAGTTCTTC. This encodes CSATPGTSGAYNEQFF.

This clonotype was observed many times. The CDR3 reads CSALEGAYEQYF. As DNA, the CDR3 is TGCAGCGCCTTAGAGGGGGCCTACGAGCAGTACTTC. The chain links TRBV29-1 to TRBJ2-7, with D possibly being TRBD1 (6 bases). This CDR3 has 12 residues. Trimming removed 7 bases from V and 2 bases from J, with 12 bases in between. The germline V gene encodes CDR1 SQVTM and CDR2 ANQGSEA.

The chain joins TRBV4-2 to TRBJ2-7; unclear D gene. V dropped 0 bases and J dropped 7 bases, with 13 bases sitting between them. The CDR3 runs to 14 residues. Germline CDR1 reads LGHNA; CDR2 reads YNFKEQ. The CDR3 nucleotides read TGTGCCAGCAGCCAAGACCTTGGGTCAAGTGAGCAGTACTTC. Translating gives CASSQDLGSSEQYF.

The rearrangement links TRBV3-1 to TRBJ2-7; D is uncertain. This CDR3 contains 12 residues. The germline CDR1 and CDR2 sequences are LGHDT and YNNKEL (reference sequence). V shed 3 bases and J shed 6 bases, with 9 bases lying between them. The CDR3 here is CASSHTLFEQYF. The DNA of the CDR3 is TGTGCCAGCAGCCATACCCTCTTCGAGCAGTACTTC.

This clonotype was picked up a small number of times. CDR3 nucleotide sequence: TGTGCCAGCAGCTTCGGGACTAGCGGGGGACAATTTCAGTTCTTC. It specifies CASSFGTSGGQFQFF. The V and J genes are TRBV7-2 and TRBJ2-1; 14 bases map to TRBD2. The J segment lost 13 bases and the V segment lost 3 bases, leaving 8 bases of the junction unmatched. This CDR3 spans 15 amino acids. Germline CDR1 reads SGHTA; CDR2 reads FQGNSA.

The CDR3 sequence: CASSLGAGGYGYTF. Written as DNA, the CDR3 is TGTGCCAGCAGCTTGGGTGCCGGCGGCTATGGCTACACCTTC. This chain links TRBV5-4 with TRBJ1-2, with D unresolved. Germline V lookup: CDR1 SGHNT, CDR2 YYREEE (reference sequence). The CDR3 runs to 14 residues. Between the trimmed V and J ends, which lost 0 bases and 4 bases, there was a span of 10 bases.

This clonotype was detected a few times. V is TRBV7-2 and J is TRBJ2-3, with 10 bases aligning to TRBD2. Per the germline V gene, CDR1 is SGHTA and CDR2 is FQGNSA. This CDR3 has 14 residues. Trimming took 5 bases from V and 6 from J; bases not matched to a gene: 5. The chain's CDR3 is CASSPSGRLDTQYF. CDR3 DNA sequence: TGTGCCAGCAGCCCTAGCGGGAGACTTGATACGCAGTATTTT. Looking up the rest from reference TRBV7-2 and TRBJ2-3 gives the full variable domain: GAGVSQSPSNKVTEKGKDVELRCDPISGHTALYWYRQSLGQGLEFLIYFQGNSAPDKSGLPSDRFSAERTGGSVSTLTIQRTQQEDSAVYLCASSPSGRLDTQYFGPGTRLTVL.